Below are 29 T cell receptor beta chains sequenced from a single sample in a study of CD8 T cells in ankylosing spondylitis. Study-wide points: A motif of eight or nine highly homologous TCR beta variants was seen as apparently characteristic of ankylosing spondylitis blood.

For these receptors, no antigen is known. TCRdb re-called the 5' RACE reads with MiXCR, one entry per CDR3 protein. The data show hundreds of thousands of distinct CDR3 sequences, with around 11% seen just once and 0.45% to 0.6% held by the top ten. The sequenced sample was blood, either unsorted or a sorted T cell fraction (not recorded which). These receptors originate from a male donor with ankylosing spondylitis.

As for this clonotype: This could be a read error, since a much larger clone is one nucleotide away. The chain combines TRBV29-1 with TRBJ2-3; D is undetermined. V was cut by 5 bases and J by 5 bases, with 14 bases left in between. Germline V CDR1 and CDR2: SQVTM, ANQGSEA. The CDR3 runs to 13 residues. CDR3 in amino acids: CSVLKAEIDTQYF. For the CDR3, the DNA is TGCAGCGTTCTAAAGGCCGAAATAGATACGCAGTATTTT.

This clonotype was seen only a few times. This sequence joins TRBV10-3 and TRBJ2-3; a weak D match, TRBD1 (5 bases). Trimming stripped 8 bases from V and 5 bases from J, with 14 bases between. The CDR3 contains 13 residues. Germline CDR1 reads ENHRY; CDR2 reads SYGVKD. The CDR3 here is CAISRGIKDTQYF. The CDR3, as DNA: TGTGCCATCTCAAGGGGAATAAAAGATACGCAGTATTTT.

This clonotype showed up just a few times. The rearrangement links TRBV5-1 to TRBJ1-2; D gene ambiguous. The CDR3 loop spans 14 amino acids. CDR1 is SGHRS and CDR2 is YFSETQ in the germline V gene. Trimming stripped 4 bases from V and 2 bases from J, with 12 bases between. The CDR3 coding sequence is TGCGCCAGCAGCCGTGACGGCCCCAACTATGGCTACACCTTC. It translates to CASSRDGPNYGYTF.

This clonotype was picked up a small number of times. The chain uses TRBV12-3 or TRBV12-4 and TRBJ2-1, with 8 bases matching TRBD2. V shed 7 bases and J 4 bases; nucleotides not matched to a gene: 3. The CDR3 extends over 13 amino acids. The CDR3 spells CASTIAGYNEQFF. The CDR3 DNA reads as TGTGCCAGCACCATAGCGGGATACAATGAGCAGTTCTTC.

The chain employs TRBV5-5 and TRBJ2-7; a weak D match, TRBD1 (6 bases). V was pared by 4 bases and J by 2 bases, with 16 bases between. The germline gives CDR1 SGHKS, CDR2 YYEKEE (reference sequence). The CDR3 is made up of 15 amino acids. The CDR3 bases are TGTGCCAGCAGCAGCGGACCTCAGGGGACCTACGAGCAGTACTTC. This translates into CASSSGPQGTYEQYF.

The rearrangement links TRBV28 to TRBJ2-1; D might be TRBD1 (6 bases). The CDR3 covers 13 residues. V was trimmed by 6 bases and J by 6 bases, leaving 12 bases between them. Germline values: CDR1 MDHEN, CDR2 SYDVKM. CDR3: CASSLQGFNEQFF. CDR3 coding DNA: TGTGCCAGCAGCCTACAGGGTTTCAATGAGCAGTTCTTC. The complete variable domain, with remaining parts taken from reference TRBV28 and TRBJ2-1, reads DVKVTQSSRYLVKRTGEKVFLECVQDMDHENMFWYRQDPGLGLRLIYFSYDVKMKEKGDIPEGYSVSREKKERFSLILESASTNQTSMYLCASSLQGFNEQFFGPGTRLTVL.

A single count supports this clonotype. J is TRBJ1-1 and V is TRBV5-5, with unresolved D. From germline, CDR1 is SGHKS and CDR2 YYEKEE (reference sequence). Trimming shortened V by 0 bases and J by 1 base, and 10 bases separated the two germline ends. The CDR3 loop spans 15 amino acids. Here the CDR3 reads CASSLGVNGNTEAFF. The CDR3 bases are TGTGCCAGCAGCTTGGGGGTTAACGGGAACACTGAAGCTTTCTTT.

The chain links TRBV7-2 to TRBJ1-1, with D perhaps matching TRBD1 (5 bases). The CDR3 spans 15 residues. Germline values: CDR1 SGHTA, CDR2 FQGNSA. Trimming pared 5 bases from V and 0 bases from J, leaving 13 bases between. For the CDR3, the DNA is TGTGCCAGCAGCCCCCTGGGGCAGCTGAACACTGAAGCTTTCTTT. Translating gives CASSPLGQLNTEAFF. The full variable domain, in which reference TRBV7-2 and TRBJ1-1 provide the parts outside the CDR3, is GAGVSQSPSNKVTEKGKDVELRCDPISGHTALYWYRQSLGQGLEFLIYFQGNSAPDKSGLPSDRFSAERTGGSVSTLTIQRTQQEDSAVYLCASSPLGQLNTEAFFGQGTRLTVV.

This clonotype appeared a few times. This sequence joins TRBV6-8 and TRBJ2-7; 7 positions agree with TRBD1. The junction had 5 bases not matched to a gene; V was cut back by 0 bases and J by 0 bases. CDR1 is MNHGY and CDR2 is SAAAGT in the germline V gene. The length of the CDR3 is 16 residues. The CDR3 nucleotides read TGTGCCAGCAGTTACTCTCACAGGGGCTGCTCCTACGAGCAGTACTTC. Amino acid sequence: CASSYSHRGCSYEQYF.

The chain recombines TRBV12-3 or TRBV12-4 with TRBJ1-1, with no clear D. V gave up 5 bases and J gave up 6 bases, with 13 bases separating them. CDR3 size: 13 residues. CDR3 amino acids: CASSPARKAEAFF. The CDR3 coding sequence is TGTGCCAGCAGTCCCGCCCGTAAGGCTGAAGCTTTCTTT.

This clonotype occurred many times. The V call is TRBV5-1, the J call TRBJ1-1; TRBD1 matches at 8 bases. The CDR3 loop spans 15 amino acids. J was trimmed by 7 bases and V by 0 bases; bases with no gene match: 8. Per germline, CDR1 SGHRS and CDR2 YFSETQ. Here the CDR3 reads CASSLGVVGTGEAFF. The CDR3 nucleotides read TGCGCCAGCAGCTTGGGAGTCGTGGGGACAGGTGAAGCTTTCTTT. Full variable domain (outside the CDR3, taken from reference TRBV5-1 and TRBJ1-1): KAGVTQTPRYLIKTRGQQVTLSCSPISGHRSVSWYQQTPGQGLQFLFEYFSETQRNKGNFPGRFSGRQFSNSRSEMNVSTLELGDSALYLCASSLGVVGTGEAFFGQGTRLTVV.

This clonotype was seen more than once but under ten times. CDR3 DNA sequence: TGCAGTGCTAGAGATGTTGGGGCACTTGCTTGGAAGCAGTACTTC. It translates to CSARDVGALAWKQYF. The V gene is TRBV20-1, the J gene TRBJ2-7; TRBD1 might be the D (5 bases). V was trimmed by 0 bases and J by 8 bases, leaving 20 bases between them. CDR3 length equals 15 residues. Germline lookup yields CDR1 DFQATT and CDR2 SNEGSKA (reference sequence).

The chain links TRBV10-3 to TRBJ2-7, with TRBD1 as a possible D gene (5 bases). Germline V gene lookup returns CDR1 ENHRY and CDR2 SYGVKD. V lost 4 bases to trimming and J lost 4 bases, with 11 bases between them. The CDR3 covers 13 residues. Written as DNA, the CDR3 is TGTGCCATCAGTGGGCAGGGCCAATACGAGCAGTACTTC. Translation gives CAISGQGQYEQYF.

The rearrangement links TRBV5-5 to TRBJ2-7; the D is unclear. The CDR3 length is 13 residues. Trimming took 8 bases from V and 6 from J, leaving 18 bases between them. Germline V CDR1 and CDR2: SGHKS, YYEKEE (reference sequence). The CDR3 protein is CASTSLGSLEQYF. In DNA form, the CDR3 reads TGTGCCAGTACTTCCTTGGGGTCTCTCGAGCAGTACTTC.

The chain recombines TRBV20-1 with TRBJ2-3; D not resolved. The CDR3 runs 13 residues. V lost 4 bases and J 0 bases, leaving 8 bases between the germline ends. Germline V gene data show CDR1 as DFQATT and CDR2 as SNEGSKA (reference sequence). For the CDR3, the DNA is TGCAGTGCTAACGAACCTAGCACAGATACGCAGTATTTT. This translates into CSANEPSTDTQYF.

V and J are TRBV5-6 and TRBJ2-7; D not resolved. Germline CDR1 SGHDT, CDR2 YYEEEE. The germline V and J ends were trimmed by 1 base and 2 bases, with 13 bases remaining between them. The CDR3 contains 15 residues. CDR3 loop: CASSLIEASTYEQYF. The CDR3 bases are TGTGCCAGCAGCTTGATCGAGGCGAGCACCTACGAGCAGTACTTC.

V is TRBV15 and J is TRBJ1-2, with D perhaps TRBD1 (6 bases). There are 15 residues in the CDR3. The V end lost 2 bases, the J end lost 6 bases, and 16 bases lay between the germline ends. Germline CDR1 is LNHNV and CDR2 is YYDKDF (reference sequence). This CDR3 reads CATSRQGGSRNGYTF. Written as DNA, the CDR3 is TGTGCCACCAGCAGACAAGGGGGTTCCCGGAATGGCTACACCTTC. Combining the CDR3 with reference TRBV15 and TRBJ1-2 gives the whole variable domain DAMVIQNPRYQVTQFGKPVTLSCSQTLNHNVMYWYQQKSSQAPKLLFHYYDKDFNNEADTPDNFQSRRPNTSFCFLDIRSPGLGDTAMYLCATSRQGGSRNGYTFGSGTRLTVV.

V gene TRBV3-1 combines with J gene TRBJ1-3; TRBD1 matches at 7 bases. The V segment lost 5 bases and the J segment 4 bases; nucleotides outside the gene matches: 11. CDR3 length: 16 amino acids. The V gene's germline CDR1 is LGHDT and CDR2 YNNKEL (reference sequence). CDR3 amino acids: CASSENRGWSGNTIYF. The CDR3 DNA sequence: TGTGCCAGCAGCGAAAACAGGGGATGGTCGGGAAACACCATATATTTT.

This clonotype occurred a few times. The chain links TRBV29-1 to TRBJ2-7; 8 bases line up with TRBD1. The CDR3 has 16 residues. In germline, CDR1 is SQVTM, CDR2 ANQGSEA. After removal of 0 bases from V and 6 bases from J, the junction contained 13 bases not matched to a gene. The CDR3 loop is CSVEDPYQDRASEQYF. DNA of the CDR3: TGCAGCGTTGAAGACCCATACCAGGACAGGGCTAGCGAGCAGTACTTC.

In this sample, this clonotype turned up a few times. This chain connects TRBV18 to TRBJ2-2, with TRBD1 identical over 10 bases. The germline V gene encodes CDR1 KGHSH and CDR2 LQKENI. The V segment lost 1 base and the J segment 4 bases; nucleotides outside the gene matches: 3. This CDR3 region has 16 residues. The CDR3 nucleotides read TGTGCCAGCTCACCACGGACAGGGGGTTCCACCGGGGAGCTGTTTTTT. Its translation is CASSPRTGGSTGELFF.

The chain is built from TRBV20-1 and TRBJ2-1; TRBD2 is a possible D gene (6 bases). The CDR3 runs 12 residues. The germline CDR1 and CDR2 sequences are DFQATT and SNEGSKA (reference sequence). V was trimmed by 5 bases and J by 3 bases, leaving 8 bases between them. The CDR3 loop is CSAGTYYNEQFF. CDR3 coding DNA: TGCAGTGCTGGGACTTACTACAATGAGCAGTTCTTC.

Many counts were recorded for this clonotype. CDR3 DNA: TGTGCCAGCAGTTGGGGGACACCGAACACCGGGGAGCTGTTTTTT. Protein sequence: CASSWGTPNTGELFF. The rearrangement links TRBV6-5 to TRBJ2-2, with D perhaps TRBD1 (6 bases). This CDR3 is built from 15 residues. Germline CDR1 is MNHEY and CDR2 is SVGAGI. The V and J ends lost 4 bases and 0 bases respectively, with 9 bases between them.

CDR3 sequence: CASSYYFGQAGYTF. The DNA for the CDR3 is TGTGCCAGCAGTTATTACTTCGGACAGGCTGGCTACACCTTC. J is TRBJ1-2 and V is TRBV6-2 or TRBV6-3; 7 bases are shared with TRBD1. The germline gives CDR1 MNHEY, CDR2 SVGEGT. The CDR3 is 14 amino acids. With 3 bases clipped from V and 7 bases from J, the junction kept 8 bases outside the gene matches.

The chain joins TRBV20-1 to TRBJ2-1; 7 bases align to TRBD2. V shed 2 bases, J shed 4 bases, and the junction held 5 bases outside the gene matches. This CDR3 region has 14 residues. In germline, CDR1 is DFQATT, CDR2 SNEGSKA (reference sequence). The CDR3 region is CSARSSGIYNEQFF. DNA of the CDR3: TGCAGTGCTAGATCCAGCGGGATTTACAATGAGCAGTTCTTC.

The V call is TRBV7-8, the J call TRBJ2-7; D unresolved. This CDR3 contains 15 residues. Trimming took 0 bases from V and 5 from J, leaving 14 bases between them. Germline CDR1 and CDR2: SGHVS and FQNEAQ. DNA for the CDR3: TGTGCCAGCAGCTTAGCAACCCGGATATGGAACGAGCAGTACTTC. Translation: CASSLATRIWNEQYF. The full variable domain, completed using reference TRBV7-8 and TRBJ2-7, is GAGVSQSPRYKVAKRGQDVALRCDPISGHVSLFWYQQALGQGPEFLTYFQNEAQLDKSGLPSDRFFAERPEGSVSTLKIQRTQQEDSAVYLCASSLATRIWNEQYFGPGTRLTVT.

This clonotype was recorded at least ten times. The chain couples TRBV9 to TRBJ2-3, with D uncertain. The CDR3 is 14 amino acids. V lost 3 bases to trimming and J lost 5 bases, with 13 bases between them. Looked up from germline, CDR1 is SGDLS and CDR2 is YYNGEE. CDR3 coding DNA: TGTGCCAGCAGCGATGACCGAGTGATAGATACGCAGTATTTT. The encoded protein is CASSDDRVIDTQYF.

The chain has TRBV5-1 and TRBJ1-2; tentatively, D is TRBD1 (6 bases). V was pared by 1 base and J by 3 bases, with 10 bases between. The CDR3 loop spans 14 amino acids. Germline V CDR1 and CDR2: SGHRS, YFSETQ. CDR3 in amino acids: CASSLTGIDYGYTF. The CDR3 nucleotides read TGCGCCAGCAGCTTGACAGGGATCGACTATGGCTACACCTTC.

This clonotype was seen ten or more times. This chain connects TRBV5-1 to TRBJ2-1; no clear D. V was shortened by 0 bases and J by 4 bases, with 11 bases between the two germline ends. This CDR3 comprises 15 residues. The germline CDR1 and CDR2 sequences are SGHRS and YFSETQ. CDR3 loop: CASSLVANPYNEQFF. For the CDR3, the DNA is TGCGCCAGCAGCTTGGTAGCCAATCCTTACAATGAGCAGTTCTTC.

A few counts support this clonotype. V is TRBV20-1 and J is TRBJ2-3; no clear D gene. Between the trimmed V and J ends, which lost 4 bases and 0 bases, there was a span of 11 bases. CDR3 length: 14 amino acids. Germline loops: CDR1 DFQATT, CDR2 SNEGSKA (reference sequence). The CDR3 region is CSATGVSSTDTQYF. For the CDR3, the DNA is TGCAGTGCTACTGGAGTGTCTAGCACAGATACGCAGTATTTT.